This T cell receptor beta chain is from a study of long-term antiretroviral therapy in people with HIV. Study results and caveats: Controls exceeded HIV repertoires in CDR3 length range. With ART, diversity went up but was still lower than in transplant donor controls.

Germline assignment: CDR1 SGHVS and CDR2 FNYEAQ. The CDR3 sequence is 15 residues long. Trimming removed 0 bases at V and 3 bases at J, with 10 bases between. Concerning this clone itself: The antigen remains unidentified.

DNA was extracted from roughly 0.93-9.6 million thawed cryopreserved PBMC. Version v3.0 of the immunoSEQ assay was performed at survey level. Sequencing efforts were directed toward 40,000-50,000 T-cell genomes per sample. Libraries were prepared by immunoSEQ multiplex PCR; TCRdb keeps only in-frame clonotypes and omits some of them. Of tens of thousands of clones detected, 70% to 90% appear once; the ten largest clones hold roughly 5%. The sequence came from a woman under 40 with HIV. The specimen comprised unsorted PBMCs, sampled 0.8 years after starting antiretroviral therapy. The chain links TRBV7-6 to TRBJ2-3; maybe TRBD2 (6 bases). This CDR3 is CASSLARGRTDTQYF. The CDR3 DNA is TGTGCCAGCAGCTTAGCGCGGGGAAGGACAGATACGCAGTATTTT.